The clone carrying this T cell receptor beta chain was detected only a few times. Its antigen is undetermined. Using its own MiXCR run on the 5' RACE reads, TCRdb lists one record per CDR3 protein. The sample carries over 95,000 distinct CDR3 sequences, 15% to 20% recorded once. These data originate in a study of early T cells in non-severe SARS-CoV-2 infection. Study-wide points: VDJdb matching, biased toward anti-spike CD8 responses, missed private and CD4 specificities.

The CDR3 runs 12 residues. Germline V gene lookup returns CDR1 SQVTM and CDR2 ANQGSEA. V lost 8 bases, J lost 6 bases, and 14 bases lay in between. This chain links TRBV29-1 with TRBJ2-1, with unresolved D. This TCR was recovered from an adult who was a healthcare worker with PCR-confirmed SARS-CoV-2 infection or an uninfected control (not recorded which). The specimen was whole blood. CDR3 nucleotide sequence: TGCAGCAACCCCCGGACCGGCAATGAGCAGTTCTTC. This gives the protein CSNPRTGNEQFF.